Here is one T cell receptor (beta chain) with its context. Antigen: not known. Germline values: CDR1 SNHLY, CDR2 FYNNEI. V lost 7 bases, J lost 1 base, and 10 bases lay in between. The CDR3 is made up of 14 amino acids. This sample was taken from a study of immune cell composition in non-small cell lung cancer. Study as a whole: Lung adenocarcinoma or squamous carcinoma made up most tumours. General study results and limits: It was not proven that tumour-reactive clones equal dominant tumour-associated clones.

Clones were read by immunoSEQ multiplex PCR, and TCRdb kept only the in-frame ones, dropping some. The table includes 5,300 or so clones, 70% to 85% detected once. The sequenced material came from lung tumor tissue. The chain employs TRBV2 and TRBJ2-2; no reliable D call. This receptor was obtained from a human donor with non-small cell lung cancer. CDR3 nucleotides: TGTGCCAGCATCGTGACACAGAACACCGGGGAGCTGTTTTTT. This gives the protein CASIVTQNTGELFF.